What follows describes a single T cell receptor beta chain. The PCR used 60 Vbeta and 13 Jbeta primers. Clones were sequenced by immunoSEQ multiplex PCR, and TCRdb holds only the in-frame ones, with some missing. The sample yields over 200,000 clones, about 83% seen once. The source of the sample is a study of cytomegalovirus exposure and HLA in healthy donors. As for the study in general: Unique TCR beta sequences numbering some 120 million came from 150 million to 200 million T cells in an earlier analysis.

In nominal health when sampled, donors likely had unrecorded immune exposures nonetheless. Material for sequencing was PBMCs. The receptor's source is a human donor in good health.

The CDR3 is CSAQQREAQYF. CDR3 nucleotides: TGCAGTGCTCAGCAGAGGGAGGCCCAGTACTTC. The chain is built from TRBV20-1 and TRBJ2-5, with D possibly matching TRBD2 (6 bases). Germline V gives CDR1 DFQATT, CDR2 SNEGSKA (reference sequence). Between the trimmed V and J ends, which lost 5 bases and 9 bases, there was a span of 13 bases. The CDR3 extends over 11 amino acids.